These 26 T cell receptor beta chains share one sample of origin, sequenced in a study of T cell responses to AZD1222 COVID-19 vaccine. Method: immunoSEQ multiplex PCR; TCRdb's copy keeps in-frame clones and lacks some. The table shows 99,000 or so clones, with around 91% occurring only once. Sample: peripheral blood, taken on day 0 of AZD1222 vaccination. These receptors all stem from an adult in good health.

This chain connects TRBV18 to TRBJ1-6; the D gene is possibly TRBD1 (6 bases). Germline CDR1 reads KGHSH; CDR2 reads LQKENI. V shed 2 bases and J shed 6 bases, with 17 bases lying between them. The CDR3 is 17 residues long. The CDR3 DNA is TGTGCCAGCTCACCAGAAAACAGGGTCGGGACTAATTCACCCCTCCACTTT. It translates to CASSPENRVGTNSPLHF. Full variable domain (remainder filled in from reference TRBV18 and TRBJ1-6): NAGVMQNPRHLVRRRGQEARLRCSPMKGHSHVYWYRQLPEEGLKFMVYLQKENIIDESGMPKERFSAEFPKEGPSILRIQQVVRGDSAAYFCASSPENRVGTNSPLHFGNGTRLTVT.

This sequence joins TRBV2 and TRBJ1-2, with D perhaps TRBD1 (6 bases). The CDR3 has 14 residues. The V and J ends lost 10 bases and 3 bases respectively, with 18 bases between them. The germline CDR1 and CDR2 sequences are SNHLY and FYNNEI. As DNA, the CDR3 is TGTGCCACCACGCAGGGCAGGGGTGACTATGGCTACACCTTC. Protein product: CATTQGRGDYGYTF.

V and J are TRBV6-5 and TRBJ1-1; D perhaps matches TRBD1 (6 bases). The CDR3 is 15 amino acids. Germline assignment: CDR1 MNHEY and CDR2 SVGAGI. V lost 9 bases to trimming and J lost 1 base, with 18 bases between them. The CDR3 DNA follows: TGTGCCAGTATGAGGGGGGGGACGGAGAACACTGAAGCTTTCTTT. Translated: CASMRGGTENTEAFF.

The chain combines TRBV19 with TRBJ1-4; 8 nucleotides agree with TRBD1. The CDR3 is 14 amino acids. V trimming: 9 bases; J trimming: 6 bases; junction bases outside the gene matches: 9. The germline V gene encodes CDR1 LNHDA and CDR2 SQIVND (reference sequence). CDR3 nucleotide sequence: TGTGCCAGCAGCCTACAGGGGGGGGATGAAAAACTGTTTTTT. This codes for CASSLQGGDEKLFF.

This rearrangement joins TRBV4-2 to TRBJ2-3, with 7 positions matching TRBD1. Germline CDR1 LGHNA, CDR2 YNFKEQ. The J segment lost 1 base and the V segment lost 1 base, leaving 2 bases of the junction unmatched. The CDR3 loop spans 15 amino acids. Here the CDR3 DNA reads TGTGCCAGCAGCCAAGGGGGGACAGGCACAGATACGCAGTATTTT. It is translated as CASSQGGTGTDTQYF.

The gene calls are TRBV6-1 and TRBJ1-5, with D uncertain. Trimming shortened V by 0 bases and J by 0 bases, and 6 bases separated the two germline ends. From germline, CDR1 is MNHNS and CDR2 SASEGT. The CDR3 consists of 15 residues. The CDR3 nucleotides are TGTGCCAGCAGTGAAGCCGGGATTAGCAATCAGCCCCAGCATTTT. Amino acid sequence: CASSEAGISNQPQHF.

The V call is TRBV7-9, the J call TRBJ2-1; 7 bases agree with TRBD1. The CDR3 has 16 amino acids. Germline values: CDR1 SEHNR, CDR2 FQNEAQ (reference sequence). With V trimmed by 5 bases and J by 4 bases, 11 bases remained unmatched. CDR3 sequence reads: CASSHATGASYNEQFF. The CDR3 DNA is TGTGCCAGCAGCCACGCTACAGGGGCCTCATACAATGAGCAGTTCTTC.

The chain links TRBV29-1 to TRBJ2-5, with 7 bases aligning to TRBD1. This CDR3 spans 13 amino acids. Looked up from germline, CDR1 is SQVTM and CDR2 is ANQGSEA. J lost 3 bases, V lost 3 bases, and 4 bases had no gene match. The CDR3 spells CSVELQGEETQYF. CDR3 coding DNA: TGCAGCGTTGAGTTGCAGGGGGAAGAGACCCAGTACTTC.

CDR3 nucleotides: TGTGCCAGCAGCACAGGGGGCTTCGGGGAGCTGTTTTTT. Translated: CASSTGGFGELFF. The chain joins TRBV7-3 to TRBJ2-2; TRBD1 matches at 9 bases. The junction had 2 bases not matched to a gene; V was cut back by 5 bases and J by 7 bases. The germline CDR1 and CDR2 sequences are SGHTA and FQGTGA. The CDR3 covers 13 residues.

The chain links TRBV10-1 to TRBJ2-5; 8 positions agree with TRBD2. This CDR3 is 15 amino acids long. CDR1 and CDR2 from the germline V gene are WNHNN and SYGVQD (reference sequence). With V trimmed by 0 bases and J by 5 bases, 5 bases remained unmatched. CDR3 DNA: TGCGCCAGCAGTGAGTCGACGGGGGGGGCTGAGACCCAGTACTTC. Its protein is CASSESTGGAETQYF.

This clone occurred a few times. The CDR3 reads CASSLGQGLYGYTF. The CDR3 nucleotides are TGTGCCAGCAGCTTAGGACAGGGGCTCTATGGCTACACCTTC. This chain uses TRBV7-9 with TRBJ1-2, with 8 bases identical to TRBD1. Looked up from germline, CDR1 is SEHNR and CDR2 is FQNEAQ (reference sequence). This CDR3 spans 14 amino acids. Unmatched junction bases numbered 2, after V lost 1 base and J lost 4 bases.

CDR3: CASSIFGQYRPQHF. DNA of the CDR3: TGTGCCAGTAGTATATTCGGGCAGTATAGGCCCCAGCATTTT. The J gene is TRBJ1-5, the V gene TRBV19; D remains ambiguous. Trimming stripped 2 bases from V and 9 bases from J, with 14 bases between. The CDR3 length is 14 residues. Germline lookup yields CDR1 LNHDA and CDR2 SQIVND (reference sequence).

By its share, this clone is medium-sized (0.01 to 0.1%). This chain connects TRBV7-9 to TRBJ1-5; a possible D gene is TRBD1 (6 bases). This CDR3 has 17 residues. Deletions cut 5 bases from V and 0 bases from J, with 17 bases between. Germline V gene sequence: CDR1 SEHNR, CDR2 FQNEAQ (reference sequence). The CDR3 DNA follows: TGTGCCAGCAGCCCCGGGAGGGGGAGTTATAGCAATCAGCCCCAGCATTTT. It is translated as CASSPGRGSYSNQPQHF.

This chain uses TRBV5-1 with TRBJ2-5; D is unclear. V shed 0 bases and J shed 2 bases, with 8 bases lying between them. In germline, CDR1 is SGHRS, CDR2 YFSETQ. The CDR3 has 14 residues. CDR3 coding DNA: TGCGCCAGCAGCTTGGGGACGGTACAAGAGACCCAGTACTTC. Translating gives CASSLGTVQETQYF.

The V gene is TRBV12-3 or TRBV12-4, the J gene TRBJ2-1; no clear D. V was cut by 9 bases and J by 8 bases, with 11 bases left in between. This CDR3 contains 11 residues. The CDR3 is CASSGFDEQFF. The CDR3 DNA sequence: TGTGCCAGTAGTGGGTTCGATGAGCAGTTCTTC.

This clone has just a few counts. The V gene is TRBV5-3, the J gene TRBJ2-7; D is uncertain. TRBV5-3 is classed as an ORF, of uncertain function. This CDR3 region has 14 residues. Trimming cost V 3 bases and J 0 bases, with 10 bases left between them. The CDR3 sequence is CARSSQDFSYEQYF. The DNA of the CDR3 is TGTGCCAGAAGCTCCCAAGACTTCTCCTACGAGCAGTACTTC.

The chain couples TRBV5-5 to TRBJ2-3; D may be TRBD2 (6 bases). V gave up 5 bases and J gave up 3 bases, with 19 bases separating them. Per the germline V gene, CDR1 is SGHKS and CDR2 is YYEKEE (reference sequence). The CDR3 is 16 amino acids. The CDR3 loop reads CASRLRELGNTDTQYF. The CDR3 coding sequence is TGTGCCAGCAGGTTGCGGGAACTGGGAAATACAGATACGCAGTATTTT.

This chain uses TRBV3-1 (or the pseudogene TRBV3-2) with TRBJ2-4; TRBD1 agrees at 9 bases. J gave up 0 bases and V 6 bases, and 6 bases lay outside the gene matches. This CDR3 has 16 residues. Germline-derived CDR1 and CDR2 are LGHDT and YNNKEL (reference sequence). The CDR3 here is CASSPLDRGAKNIQYF. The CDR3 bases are TGTGCCAGCAGTCCACTGGACAGGGGAGCCAAAAACATTCAGTACTTC.

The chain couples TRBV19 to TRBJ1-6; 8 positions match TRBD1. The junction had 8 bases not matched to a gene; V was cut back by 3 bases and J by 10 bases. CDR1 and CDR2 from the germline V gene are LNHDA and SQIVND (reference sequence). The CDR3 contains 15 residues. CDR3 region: CASSIGQGASSPLHF. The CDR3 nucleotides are TGTGCCAGTAGTATCGGCCAGGGGGCCTCCTCACCCCTCCACTTT.

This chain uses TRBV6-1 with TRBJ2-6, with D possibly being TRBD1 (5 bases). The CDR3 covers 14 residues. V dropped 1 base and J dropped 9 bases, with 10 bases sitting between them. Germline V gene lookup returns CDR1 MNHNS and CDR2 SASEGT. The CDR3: CASSEGGSFNVLTF. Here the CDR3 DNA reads TGTGCCAGCAGTGAAGGGGGCAGTTTCAACGTCCTGACTTTC.

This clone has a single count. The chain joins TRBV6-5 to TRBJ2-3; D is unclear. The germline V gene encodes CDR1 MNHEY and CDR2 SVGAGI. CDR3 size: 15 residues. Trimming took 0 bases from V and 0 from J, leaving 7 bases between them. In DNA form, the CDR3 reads TGTGCCAGCAGTTACTCTGGCAGAAGCACAGATACGCAGTATTTT. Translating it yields CASSYSGRSTDTQYF.

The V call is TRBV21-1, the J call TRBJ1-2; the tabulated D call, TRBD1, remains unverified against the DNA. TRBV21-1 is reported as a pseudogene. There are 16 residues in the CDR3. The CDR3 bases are TGTGCCAGCAGCAAAGTCGAGGACAGGGGGCTCAATGGCTACACCTTC. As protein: CASSKVEDRGLNGYTF.

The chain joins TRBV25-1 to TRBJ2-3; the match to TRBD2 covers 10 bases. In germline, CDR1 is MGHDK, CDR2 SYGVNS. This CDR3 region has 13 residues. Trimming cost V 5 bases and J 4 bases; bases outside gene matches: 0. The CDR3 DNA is TGTGCCAGCAGTAGCGGGGGGGCAGATACGCAGTATTTT. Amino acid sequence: CASSSGGADTQYF.

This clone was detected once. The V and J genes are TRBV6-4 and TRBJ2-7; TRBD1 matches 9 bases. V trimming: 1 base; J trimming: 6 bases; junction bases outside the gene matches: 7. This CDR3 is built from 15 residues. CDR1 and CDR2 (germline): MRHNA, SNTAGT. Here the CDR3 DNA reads TGTGCCAGCAGTGACTGGGGGACAGGGAGTTGCGAGCAGTACTTC. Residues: CASSDWGTGSCEQYF.

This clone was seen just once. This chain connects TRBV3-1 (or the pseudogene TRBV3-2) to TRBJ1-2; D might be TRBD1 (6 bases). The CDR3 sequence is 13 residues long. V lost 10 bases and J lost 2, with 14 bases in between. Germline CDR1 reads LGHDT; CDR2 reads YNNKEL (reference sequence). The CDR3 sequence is CATSTDSNYGYTF. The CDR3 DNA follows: TGTGCCACTAGCACGGACAGCAACTATGGCTACACCTTC.

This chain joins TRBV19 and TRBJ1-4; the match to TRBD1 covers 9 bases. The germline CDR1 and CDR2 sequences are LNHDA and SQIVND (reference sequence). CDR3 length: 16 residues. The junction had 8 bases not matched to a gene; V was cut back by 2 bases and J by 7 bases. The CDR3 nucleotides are TGTGCCAGTAGTATATTCGGGCGGGGACAGGGTGAAAAACTGTTTTTT. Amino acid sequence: CASSIFGRGQGEKLFF.